This T cell receptor beta chain emerged from a study of radiation and T cells in renal cell carcinoma. Study information: Nephrectomy followed 15 Gy stereotactic body radiation by 4 weeks.

Clones were read by immunoSEQ multiplex PCR, and TCRdb kept only the in-frame ones, dropping some. The sample gives 100,000 to 150,000 clones, roughly 85% of which show up once; about 3% is in the top ten. The time point was: baseline pretreatment blood. Treatment given: 15 Gy SBRT to primary tumor, nephrectomy 4 weeks later. The patient's renal cell carcinoma had clear cell pathology. Germline values: CDR1 MNHEY, CDR2 SVGAGI. CDR3 length: 14 amino acids. Deletions cut 3 bases from V and 6 bases from J, with 12 bases between. Sequenced material: blood, taken from a patient whose treatment included radiotherapy and nephrectomy. This chain uses TRBV6-5 with TRBJ1-5, with a possible D match to TRBD1 (5 bases). This TCR was sampled from a woman in her sixties with renal cell carcinoma. The CDR3 region is CASSYFGGGQPQHF. The DNA of the CDR3 is TGTGCCAGCAGTTATTTCGGGGGGGGTCAGCCCCAGCATTTT.